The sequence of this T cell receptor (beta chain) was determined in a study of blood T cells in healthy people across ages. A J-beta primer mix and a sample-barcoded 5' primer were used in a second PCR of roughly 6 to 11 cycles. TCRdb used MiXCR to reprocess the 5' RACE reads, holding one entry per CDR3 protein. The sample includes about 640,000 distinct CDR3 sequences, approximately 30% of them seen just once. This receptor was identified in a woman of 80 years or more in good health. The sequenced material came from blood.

CDR3 in DNA: TGTGCCAGCAGTCGACAGCCTACCGGGGCCGGGGAGCTGTTTTTT. It codes for CASSRQPTGAGELFF. The genes are TRBV27 and TRBJ2-2; either TRBD1 or TRBD2 may fit D (5 bases each). Deletions cut 5 bases from V and 6 bases from J, with 16 bases between. The V gene's germline CDR1 is MNHEY and CDR2 SMNVEV (reference sequence). The CDR3 has 15 amino acids.